This passage covers 5 T cell receptor beta chains from one sample sequenced in a study of blood T cell repertoires in COVID-19. Sequencing was performed with immunoSEQ multiplex PCR; in TCRdb, only in-frame clones are kept and a portion is missing. The table has a few hundred thousand clones, about four fifths seen once. Sequenced input: peripheral blood. These receptors all come from a woman aged 18-29 years with acute or convalescent COVID-19.

This sequence joins TRBV5-1 and TRBJ1-6; D perhaps matches TRBD1 (6 bases). The V gene lost 0 bases and the J gene lost 8 bases, with 12 bases spanning the gap. The CDR3 covers 15 residues. The V gene's germline CDR1 is SGHRS and CDR2 YFSETQ. In nucleotides, the CDR3 is TGCGCCAGCAGCTTGGTAGGGCAGGGGTATTCACCCCTCCACTTT. This translates into CASSLVGQGYSPLHF.

The chain recombines TRBV6-5 with TRBJ1-2; no firm D call. CDR3 length: 12 amino acids. Trimming left V 8 bases short and J 2 bases short, with 9 bases between. Per germline, CDR1 MNHEY and CDR2 SVGAGI. The CDR3 region has the DNA TGTGCCAGCGCGGAGTCAAACTATGGCTACACCTTC. Encoded protein: CASAESNYGYTF.

This chain uses TRBV18 with TRBJ2-2; D possibly corresponds to TRBD2 (6 bases). From germline, CDR1 is KGHSH and CDR2 LQKENI. Trimming shortened V by 4 bases and J by 7 bases, and 7 bases separated the two germline ends. The CDR3 is 12 amino acids. CDR3 loop: CASSQGGGELFF. The DNA of the CDR3 is TGTGCCAGCTCACAGGGAGGCGGGGAGCTGTTTTTT.

The CDR3 is CASSGRSRSTDTQYF. The CDR3 coding sequence is TGTGCCAGCAGCGGGAGAAGTAGGAGCACAGATACGCAGTATTTT. The rearrangement joins TRBV19 to TRBJ2-3; 8 positions match TRBD2. V shed 9 bases, J shed 0 bases, and the junction held 8 bases outside the gene matches. CDR1 and CDR2 (germline): LNHDA, SQIVND (reference sequence). This CDR3 is 15 amino acids long.

This rearrangement joins TRBV5-1 to TRBJ1-5; D possibly corresponds to TRBD1 (6 bases). V was trimmed by 0 bases and J by 1 base, leaving 8 bases between them. Germline V lookup: CDR1 SGHRS, CDR2 YFSETQ. The CDR3 totals 15 residues. The CDR3 sequence is CASSLEGGSNQPQHF. For the CDR3, the DNA is TGCGCCAGCAGCTTGGAGGGGGGGAGCAATCAGCCCCAGCATTTT. The full variable domain, with the rest looked up from reference TRBV5-1 and TRBJ1-5, is KAGVTQTPRYLIKTRGQQVTLSCSPISGHRSVSWYQQTPGQGLQFLFEYFSETQRNKGNFPGRFSGRQFSNSRSEMNVSTLELGDSALYLCASSLEGGSNQPQHFGDGTRLSIL.